The entry below gives a single T cell receptor (beta chain) sequence along with its context. What it binds is not known. Sequencing used immunoSEQ multiplex PCR; TCRdb keeps in-frame clones, though not all of them. This table has 2 million to 3 million clones, roughly 93% appearing once. Each of the donors was a healthy adult who was HIV-negative and had not had a recent acute infection or vaccination. Into CD45RA+ naive and CD45RA-negative memory subsets, the CD4+ cells were split. The sample is drawn from a study of shared clonotypes between healthy human individuals. Study outcomes and limitations: Inspection by rarefaction showed sorted-subset sequencing to be incomplete despite large depth. In contrast to clonotypes shared by all four donors, non-shared clonotypes had lower generation probabilities.

Germline lookup yields CDR1 SGHNT and CDR2 YENEEA. The CDR3 has 16 residues. The V and J ends lost 0 bases and 3 bases respectively, with 14 bases between them. The sequenced sample was naive CD4+ T cells from PBMCs. Subset reported: CD45RA+ positively selected. The sequence was obtained from a man between 18 and 29 years old in good health. Some clones in this sample may be carry-over from other donors' samples. The chain has TRBV11-3 and TRBJ1-1; D remains unclear. As DNA, the CDR3 is TGTGCCAGCAGCTTAGAACGACACTTTCGCGACACTGAAGCTTTCTTT. It codes for CASSLERHFRDTEAFF.